Each of the 20 T cell receptor beta chains below was sequenced from the same sample in a study of OX40 agonist ivuxolimab in advanced cancers. The assay was immunoSEQ multiplex PCR, and TCRdb's table has in-frame clones only and misses some. The profile shows about 70,000 clones, roughly 88% of them singletons. This material consisted of CD4+ or CD8+ T cells sorted from blood, taken in a trial of the OX40 agonist ivuxolimab. These receptor sequences come from an adult with an advanced solid tumor such as melanoma, head and neck, liver or kidney cancer.

In this sample, this clone turned up a few times. The chain joins TRBV19 to TRBJ2-5; tentatively, D is TRBD1 (5 bases). Per the germline V gene, CDR1 is LNHDA and CDR2 is SQIVND (reference sequence). This CDR3 is 14 amino acids long. With 3 bases removed from V and 4 bases from J, the gap between germline ends came to 12 bases. The CDR3 nucleotides read TGTGCCAGTAGTATCTCGGCCCAGGGAGAGACCCAGTACTTC. Translating it yields CASSISAQGETQYF.

This sequence joins TRBV2 and TRBJ1-2, with a possible D match to TRBD1 (5 bases). Germline V CDR1 and CDR2: SNHLY, FYNNEI. The CDR3 sequence is 13 residues long. V was trimmed by 4 bases and J by 4 bases, leaving 10 bases between them. The CDR3 DNA reads TGTGCCAGCAGTGGTCAGGGTCTCTATGGCTACACCTTC. It codes for CASSGQGLYGYTF.

The table lists this clone with a few counts. The CDR3 DNA follows: TGTGCCAGCAGTGGGGACCGGGACAGGAGCTCCTACGAGCAGTACTTC. This codes for CASSGDRDRSSYEQYF. The chain is built from TRBV2 and TRBJ2-7; 8 positions agree with TRBD1. Trimming took 4 bases from V and 0 from J; bases not matched to a gene: 8. CDR3 length equals 16 residues. CDR1 and CDR2 from the germline V gene are SNHLY and FYNNEI.

This clone has only one observation. This chain uses TRBV9 with TRBJ1-2, with 7 positions matching TRBD1. There are 13 residues in the CDR3. After removal of 0 bases from V and 6 bases from J, the junction contained 2 bases not matched to a gene. Looked up from germline, CDR1 is SGDLS and CDR2 is YYNGEE. The CDR3 region is CASSVGQGDGYTF. DNA for the CDR3: TGTGCCAGCAGCGTAGGGCAGGGGGATGGCTACACCTTC.

This clone was seen a single time. V usage is TRBV7-3 and J usage is TRBJ2-3, with D uncertain. Trimming pared 2 bases from V and 3 bases from J, leaving 6 bases between. In germline, CDR1 is SGHTA, CDR2 FQGTGA. This CDR3 comprises 13 residues. The DNA for the CDR3 is TGTGCCAGCAGCTTACAGCTGACAGATACGCAGTATTTT. Encoded protein: CASSLQLTDTQYF.

The chain joins TRBV7-8 to TRBJ1-1; D not resolved. Trimming removed 1 base from V and 0 bases from J, with 9 bases in between. Per the germline V gene, CDR1 is SGHVS and CDR2 is FQNEAQ. This CDR3 region has 15 residues. This CDR3 is CASSLDKPMNTEAFF. The CDR3 region has the DNA TGTGCCAGCAGCTTAGACAAGCCTATGAACACTGAAGCTTTCTTT.

The gene calls are TRBV7-3 and TRBJ2-3; 12 positions match TRBD2. From germline, CDR1 is SGHTA and CDR2 FQGTGA. V shed 4 bases, J shed 1 base, and the junction held 0 bases outside the gene matches. The CDR3 is made up of 15 amino acids. CDR3 in amino acids: CASSSSGGGTDTQYF. DNA of the CDR3: TGTGCCAGCAGCTCTAGCGGGGGGGGCACAGATACGCAGTATTTT.

V usage is TRBV7-9 and J usage is TRBJ2-2; TRBD2 matches 12 bases. Unmatched junction bases numbered 3, after V lost 1 base and J lost 6 bases. CDR1 is SEHNR, CDR2 FQNEAQ, per germline (reference sequence). This CDR3 contains 16 residues. Here the CDR3 reads CASSLGLAGEAGELFF. The CDR3 DNA is TGTGCCAGCAGCTTAGGACTAGCGGGAGAAGCCGGGGAGCTGTTTTTT. Full variable domain (missing parts from reference TRBV7-9 and TRBJ2-2): DTGVSQNPRHKITKRGQNVTFRCDPISEHNRLYWYRQTLGQGPEFLTYFQNEAQLEKSRLLSDRFSAERPKGSFSTLEIQRTEQGDSAMYLCASSLGLAGEAGELFFGEGSRLTVL.

This clone was detected a few times. V and J are TRBV6-6 and TRBJ2-7, with D perhaps TRBD1 (5 bases). Germline CDR1 and CDR2: MNHNY and SVGAGI (reference sequence). V lost 2 bases to trimming and J lost 6 bases, with 8 bases between them. The CDR3 is 12 residues long. The CDR3 bases are TGTGCCAGCAGTTACAGGGGTGGCGAGCAGTACTTC. The encoded protein is CASSYRGGEQYF.

The CDR3 coding sequence is TGTGCCAGTTGCCCACTCCACGGGACTAGCGGGAGGGACGAGCAGTTCTTC. Residues: CASCPLHGTSGRDEQFF. V gene TRBV7-8 combines with J gene TRBJ2-1; 16 bases align to TRBD2. The V and J ends lost 9 bases and 10 bases, in that order; junction bases with no gene match: 15. Germline loops: CDR1 SGHVS, CDR2 FQNEAQ. The CDR3 is 17 amino acids.

The chain has TRBV19 and TRBJ1-5, with D unresolved. CDR1 is LNHDA and CDR2 is SQIVND in the germline V gene (reference sequence). This CDR3 contains 13 residues. Trimming removed 3 bases at V and 11 bases at J, with 14 bases between. The chain's CDR3 is CASSIGSLGTQHF. CDR3 DNA sequence: TGTGCCAGTAGTATCGGTAGTCTGGGGACCCAGCATTTT.

The CDR3: CATSREFGQFQPQHF. The CDR3 DNA follows: TGTGCCACCAGCAGAGAATTTGGACAGTTTCAGCCCCAGCATTTT. This chain links TRBV15 with TRBJ1-5; weak D call: TRBD1 (6 bases). Germline V gives CDR1 LNHNV, CDR2 YYDKDF (reference sequence). The V end was cut by 0 bases, the J end by 6 bases, with 12 bases between. The CDR3 totals 15 residues.

The chain employs TRBV4-1 and TRBJ2-1; D might be TRBD2 (5 bases). The CDR3 is 15 amino acids. Trimming shortened V by 6 bases and J by 8 bases, and 20 bases separated the two germline ends. Germline assignment: CDR1 MGHRA and CDR2 YSYEKL. CDR3 in amino acids: CASRSPGSQFHEQFF. CDR3 sequence (DNA): TGCGCCAGCAGATCACCGGGGTCCCAGTTCCATGAGCAGTTCTTC.

A remark on this clone: The junction shows a germline mismatch at one end, possibly a read error. The chain combines TRBV6-5 with TRBJ1-2; D might be TRBD1 (5 bases). Germline CDR1 MNHEY, CDR2 SVGAGI. This CDR3 region has 12 residues. Written as DNA, the CDR3 is TGTGCCAGCAGTACCCTGGTTGGCAGGGCCAACTTC. Protein: CASSTLVGRANF.

The J gene is TRBJ2-1, the V gene TRBV5-8, with TRBD2 matching 14 bases. The germline V gene has CDR1 SGHTS and CDR2 YDEGEE. The ends lost 2 bases at V and 9 bases at J; junction bases unmatched: 16. The CDR3 spans 19 residues. The CDR3 nucleotides read TGTGCCAGCAGCTTTGACCCAGCGATGACTAGCGGGGGGGCCGTTGAGCAGTTCTTC. Encoded protein: CASSFDPAMTSGGAVEQFF.

V gene TRBV7-9 combines with J gene TRBJ2-1; 10 nucleotides line up with TRBD2. The CDR3 is 18 residues long. Germline V lookup: CDR1 SEHNR, CDR2 FQNEAQ (reference sequence). Losses at the gene ends were 5 bases for V and 8 bases for J; bases not matched to a gene: 18. The CDR3 loop reads CASSPRTFPSGRADEQFF. CDR3 in DNA: TGTGCCAGCAGCCCCCGTACCTTCCCCAGCGGGAGGGCAGATGAGCAGTTCTTC.

This clone was seen only once. This chain joins TRBV20-1 and TRBJ2-1, with D uncertain. CDR1 and CDR2 (germline): DFQATT, SNEGSKA (reference sequence). The CDR3 runs 11 residues. With 3 bases removed from V and 8 bases from J, the gap between germline ends came to 8 bases. The CDR3 is CSASRIDEQFF. The DNA for the CDR3 is TGCAGTGCTAGTCGCATCGATGAGCAGTTCTTC.

Only one count was recorded for this clone. The chain joins TRBV5-1 to TRBJ2-7; 9 nucleotides line up with TRBD1. Germline V CDR1 and CDR2: SGHRS, YFSETQ. This CDR3 comprises 15 residues. Trimming removed 4 bases from V and 7 bases from J; junction bases left unmatched: 12. The CDR3 DNA follows: TGCGCCAGCAGCCGAACAGGGGGCGAAGTAAGAGAGCAGTACTTC. This codes for CASSRTGGEVREQYF.

The V call is TRBV14, the J call TRBJ2-7; D unclear. Germline loops: CDR1 SGHDN, CDR2 FVKESK. The V gene lost 0 bases and the J gene lost 3 bases, with 12 bases spanning the gap. CDR3 length: 15 residues. CDR3 nucleotides: TGTGCCAGCAGCCAAGATGTAGGCCGATTCTACGAGCAGTACTTC. It translates to CASSQDVGRFYEQYF.

This clone came up once. The rearrangement links TRBV27 to TRBJ2-1; 10 bases match TRBD2. This CDR3 is 14 amino acids long. V lost 6 bases and J lost 9; bases outside the gene matches: 8. Germline V CDR1 and CDR2: MNHEY, SMNVEV (reference sequence). CDR3 in amino acids: CASSIRAGGVEQFF. CDR3 sequence (DNA): TGTGCCAGCAGCATCCGAGCGGGAGGGGTTGAGCAGTTCTTC.